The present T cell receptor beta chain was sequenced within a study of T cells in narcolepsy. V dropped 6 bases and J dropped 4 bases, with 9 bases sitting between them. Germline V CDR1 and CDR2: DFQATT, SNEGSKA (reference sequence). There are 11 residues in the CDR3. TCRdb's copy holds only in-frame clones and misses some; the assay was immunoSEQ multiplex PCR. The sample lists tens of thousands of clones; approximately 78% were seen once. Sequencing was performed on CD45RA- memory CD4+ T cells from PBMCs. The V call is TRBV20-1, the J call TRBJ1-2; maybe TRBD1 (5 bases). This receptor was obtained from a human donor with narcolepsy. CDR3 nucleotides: TGCAGTGCCGGACACCGCTATGGCTACACCTTC. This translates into CSAGHRYGYTF.